What follows are 24 T cell receptor beta chains derived from one specimen sequenced in a study of CD8 T cells in ankylosing spondylitis. Study outcomes and limitations: Ankylosing spondylitis blood appeared to be characterized by a TCR beta motif of eight highly homologous variants.

The antigens of these receptors remain unknown. MiXCR was run by TCRdb on the 5' RACE reads, yielding one entry per CDR3 protein. The profile shows hundreds of thousands of distinct CDR3 sequences, approximately 10% of them singletons. Specimen: blood, either unsorted or a sorted T cell fraction (not recorded which). The receptor source for this set is a male donor with ankylosing spondylitis.

The chain uses TRBV7-2 and TRBJ2-1, with D maybe TRBD2 (6 bases). CDR3 size: 16 residues. V lost 5 bases to trimming and J lost 6 bases, with 20 bases between them. Germline V gene data show CDR1 as SGHTA and CDR2 as FQGNSA. This CDR3 is CASSREPGPRTNEQFF. The DNA of the CDR3 is TGTGCCAGCAGCCGGGAGCCGGGACCCCGAACCAATGAGCAGTTCTTC.

This clonotype was detected many times. The rearrangement links TRBV4-3 to TRBJ2-1, with unresolved D. Germline assignment: CDR1 LGHNA and CDR2 YSLEER. The CDR3 covers 15 residues. V lost 0 bases and J 2 bases, leaving 8 bases between the germline ends. The CDR3 DNA follows: TGCGCCAGCAGCCAAGAAGACGAACCCTACAATGAGCAGTTCTTC. It encodes CASSQEDEPYNEQFF.

J is TRBJ1-5 and V is TRBV20-1; 9 bases align to TRBD1. The germline gives CDR1 DFQATT, CDR2 SNEGSKA (reference sequence). V was pared by 0 bases and J by 6 bases, with 12 bases of the junction left unmatched. This CDR3 is built from 17 residues. The chain's CDR3 is CSARDSSGTGMSQPQHF. The CDR3, as DNA: TGCAGTGCTAGAGACTCCTCCGGGACAGGGATGAGTCAGCCCCAGCATTTT.

This clonotype was found a few times. V gene TRBV6-5 combines with J gene TRBJ2-7; D remains ambiguous. Germline V gene lookup returns CDR1 MNHEY and CDR2 SVGAGI. CDR3 size: 15 residues. Trimming took 3 bases from V and 3 from J, leaving 15 bases between them. CDR3 nucleotides: TGTGCCAGCAGTTATACACTAACGGTTGACTACGAGCAGTACTTC. Its translation: CASSYTLTVDYEQYF.

This chain joins TRBV3-1 and TRBJ2-3; 8 bases are a match to TRBD1. The CDR3 spans 16 residues. V shed 4 bases, J shed 2 bases, and the junction held 8 bases outside the gene matches. Germline assignment: CDR1 LGHDT and CDR2 YNNKEL (reference sequence). This chain's CDR3 is CASSPWTGRSTDTQYF. The CDR3 region has the DNA TGTGCCAGCAGCCCTTGGACAGGGAGGTCCACAGATACGCAGTATTTT.

This clonotype was seen a single time. The chain couples TRBV7-2 to TRBJ2-7, with D tentatively TRBD1 (6 bases). CDR1 and CDR2 (germline): SGHTA, FQGNSA. Trimming took off 6 bases at V and 0 bases at J, with 15 bases between the two ends. The CDR3 sequence is 15 residues long. The CDR3 region has the DNA TGTGCCAGCAGTACGACAGGAGCCTACTCCTACGAGCAGTACTTC. It translates to CASSTTGAYSYEQYF.

This clonotype was recorded at least ten times. This chain joins TRBV29-1 and TRBJ1-1; 11 bases are a match to TRBD1. The CDR3 sequence is 16 residues long. Trimming took 5 bases from V and 1 from J; bases not matched to a gene: 9. Germline CDR1 SQVTM, CDR2 ANQGSEA. The CDR3 sequence is CSVRGQGAGWNTEAFF. As DNA, the CDR3 is TGCAGCGTTCGCGGACAGGGGGCGGGATGGAACACTGAAGCTTTCTTT.

The chain couples TRBV6-1 to TRBJ2-1, with 7 nucleotides matching TRBD1. The CDR3 loop spans 14 amino acids. Germline CDR1 and CDR2: MNHNS and SASEGT. V shed 7 bases, J shed 2 bases, and the junction held 5 bases outside the gene matches. The chain's CDR3 is CASNPGQAYNEQFF. The DNA for the CDR3 is TGTGCCAGCAACCCCGGACAGGCCTACAATGAGCAGTTCTTC.

This clonotype showed up many times. The rearrangement joins TRBV7-2 to TRBJ1-5; unclear D gene. Germline loops: CDR1 SGHTA, CDR2 FQGNSA. V was clipped by 5 bases and J by 6 bases, with 14 bases between them. The CDR3 sequence is 14 residues long. DNA of the CDR3: TGTGCCAGCAGCCCCCAGGTTTTGGGTCAGCCCCAGCATTTT. Translation gives CASSPQVLGQPQHF.

The V call is TRBV7-2, the J call TRBJ2-5; unclear D gene. This CDR3 spans 13 amino acids. Germline CDR1 and CDR2: SGHTA and FQGNSA. V shed 5 bases and J shed 1 base, with 8 bases lying between them. The DNA of the CDR3 is TGTGCCAGCAGCGCACGTATCCAAGAGACCCAGTACTTC. It yields the protein CASSARIQETQYF.

The rearrangement links TRBV20-1 to TRBJ2-5, with 7 bases identical to TRBD2. CDR1 and CDR2 (germline): DFQATT, SNEGSKA (reference sequence). This CDR3 spans 15 amino acids. Trimming took 4 bases from V and 0 from J; bases not matched to a gene: 8. CDR3 nucleotides: TGCAGTGCTAATGGCGGGAGAGAGAACCAAGAGACCCAGTACTTC. It is translated as CSANGGRENQETQYF.

V usage is TRBV4-2 and J usage is TRBJ2-7; 8 nucleotides align to TRBD1. The V gene end was trimmed by 3 bases and the J gene end by 2 bases; junction bases not matched to a gene: 3. This CDR3 comprises 14 residues. Germline CDR1 LGHNA, CDR2 YNFKEQ. The CDR3 sequence is CASSHGDRPYEQYF. CDR3 bases: TGTGCCAGCAGCCACGGGGACAGGCCCTACGAGCAGTACTTC.

The chain carries TRBV6-5 and TRBJ2-7; D unresolved. The CDR3 is made up of 14 amino acids. Germline V gene sequence: CDR1 MNHEY, CDR2 SVGAGI. The V end was cut by 2 bases, the J end by 0 bases, with 8 bases between. Here the CDR3 reads CASSYRAGSYEQYF. CDR3 DNA sequence: TGTGCCAGCAGTTACAGGGCAGGCTCCTACGAGCAGTACTTC.

The sample holds a few counts of this clonotype. The genes are TRBV5-1 and TRBJ2-7; 8 nucleotides line up with TRBD1. The CDR3 spans 15 residues. V lost 0 bases and J lost 6; bases outside the gene matches: 8. Germline V gene lookup returns CDR1 SGHRS and CDR2 YFSETQ. DNA for the CDR3: TGCGCCAGCAGCTTGGCCTGGGCAGGGGGCTCCGAGCAGTACTTC. The encoded protein is CASSLAWAGGSEQYF. The full variable domain, in which reference TRBV5-1 and TRBJ2-7 provide the parts outside the CDR3, is KAGVTQTPRYLIKTRGQQVTLSCSPISGHRSVSWYQQTPGQGLQFLFEYFSETQRNKGNFPGRFSGRQFSNSRSEMNVSTLELGDSALYLCASSLAWAGGSEQYFGPGTRLTVT.

This clonotype was counted only a few times. The chain links TRBV12-3 or TRBV12-4 to TRBJ2-3, with a possible D match to TRBD2 (6 bases). This CDR3 is 15 amino acids long. Trimming cost V 3 bases and J 7 bases, with 17 bases left between them. CDR3 sequence reads: CASSFMGGVTNTQYF. The CDR3 bases are TGTGCCAGCAGTTTCATGGGGGGAGTTACGAATACGCAGTATTTT.

The genes are TRBV7-2 and TRBJ2-1; D is possibly TRBD1 (5 bases). Trimming pared 5 bases from V and 5 bases from J, leaving 16 bases between. CDR1 SGHTA and CDR2 FQGNSA come from the germline V gene. The CDR3 consists of 15 residues. The CDR3 reads CASSQFQGFNNEQFF. CDR3 sequence (DNA): TGTGCCAGCAGCCAATTCCAGGGATTTAACAATGAGCAGTTCTTC.

This clonotype was recorded a few times. The chain uses TRBV18 and TRBJ1-1, with a possible D match to TRBD1 (5 bases). The V gene lost 4 bases and the J gene lost 7 bases, with 13 bases spanning the gap. Germline V lookup: CDR1 KGHSH, CDR2 LQKENI. CDR3 length equals 13 residues. The CDR3 nucleotides read TGTGCCAGCTCACGAAACCGGGACGGTGAAGCTTTCTTT. Amino acids: CASSRNRDGEAFF.

This sequence joins TRBV19 and TRBJ2-7; perhaps D is TRBD1 or TRBD2 (5 bases each). Between the trimmed V and J ends, which lost 9 bases and 3 bases, there was a span of 21 bases. CDR3 length: 15 residues. Germline V gene sequence: CDR1 LNHDA, CDR2 SQIVND (reference sequence). In DNA, the CDR3 is TGTGCCAGCCTTTTAGGTGGGGGAGTTGACTACGAGCAGTACTTC. Translation: CASLLGGGVDYEQYF. The variable domain in full, with the rest retrieved from reference TRBV19 and TRBJ2-7, is DGGITQSPKYLFRKEGQNVTLSCEQNLNHDAMYWYRQDPGQGLRLIYYSQIVNDFQKGDIAEGYSVSREKKESFPLTVTSAQKNPTAFYLCASLLGGGVDYEQYFGPGTRLTVT.

A few counts support this clonotype. The rearrangement joins TRBV6-5 to TRBJ1-6; D call uncertain. Looked up from germline, CDR1 is MNHEY and CDR2 is SVGAGI. V was shortened by 2 bases and J by 8 bases, with 10 bases between the two germline ends. The CDR3 totals 14 residues. As DNA, the CDR3 is TGTGCCAGCAGTTACCGATTTGGGCATTCACCCCTCCACTTT. Residues: CASSYRFGHSPLHF.

Only a few counts were recorded for this clonotype. The chain uses TRBV12-3 or TRBV12-4 and TRBJ2-7; 8 nucleotides align to TRBD1. The CDR3 contains 16 residues. The trim removed 4 bases at V and 6 bases at J, leaving 14 bases unmatched. CDR3 nucleotides: TGTGCCAGCAGTTCCCGGGACAGGTTGGCCCCGGGCGAGCAGTACTTC. Its translation is CASSSRDRLAPGEQYF.

This clonotype was seen a handful of times. The chain couples TRBV20-1 to TRBJ2-6; possibly TRBD1 for D (6 bases). V lost 7 bases, J lost 6 bases, and 16 bases lay in between. CDR3 size: 14 residues. Germline V lookup: CDR1 DFQATT, CDR2 SNEGSKA (reference sequence). CDR3 in DNA: TGCAGTGGACAGGCGCCGTCCGAGGCCAACGTCCTGACTTTC. Its protein product is CSGQAPSEANVLTF.

The V and J genes are TRBV20-1 and TRBJ2-1; TRBD2 matches 8 bases. The CDR3 has 16 amino acids. Germline V gives CDR1 DFQATT, CDR2 SNEGSKA (reference sequence). V was pared by 0 bases and J by 7 bases, with 11 bases of the junction left unmatched. DNA of the CDR3: TGCAGTGCTAGAGATCTCTCGGGGGGGCCCTTAAATGAGCAGTTCTTC. Protein product: CSARDLSGGPLNEQFF.

This clonotype showed up just a few times. The gene calls are TRBV20-1 and TRBJ2-1, with 7 nucleotides matching TRBD2. CDR1 and CDR2 from the germline V gene are DFQATT and SNEGSKA (reference sequence). With 6 bases clipped from V and 1 base from J, the junction kept 9 bases outside the gene matches. The CDR3 length is 15 residues. CDR3 coding DNA: TGCAGTGCGCCCCGGAGCGGGAATTCCTACAATGAGCAGTTCTTC. It encodes CSAPRSGNSYNEQFF.

The chain carries TRBV12-3 or TRBV12-4 and TRBJ2-7; a weak D match, TRBD1 (6 bases). Trimming removed 5 bases at V and 0 bases at J, with 11 bases between. CDR3 size: 14 residues. DNA for the CDR3: TGTGCCAGCAGTAGACAGGCCACCTCCTACGAGCAGTACTTC. This codes for CASSRQATSYEQYF.